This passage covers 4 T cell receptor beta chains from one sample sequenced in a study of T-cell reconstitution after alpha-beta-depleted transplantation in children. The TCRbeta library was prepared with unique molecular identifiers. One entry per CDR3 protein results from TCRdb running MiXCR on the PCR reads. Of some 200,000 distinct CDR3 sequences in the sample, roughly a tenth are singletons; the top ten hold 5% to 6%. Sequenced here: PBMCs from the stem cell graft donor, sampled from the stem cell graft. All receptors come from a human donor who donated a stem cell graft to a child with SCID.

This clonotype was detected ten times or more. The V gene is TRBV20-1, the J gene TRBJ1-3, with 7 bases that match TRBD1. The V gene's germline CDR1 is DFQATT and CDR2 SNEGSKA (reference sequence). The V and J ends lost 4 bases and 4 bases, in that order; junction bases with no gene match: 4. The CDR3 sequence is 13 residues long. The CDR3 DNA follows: TGCAGTGCTATAACAGGGGCCGGAAACACCATATATTTT. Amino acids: CSAITGAGNTIYF.

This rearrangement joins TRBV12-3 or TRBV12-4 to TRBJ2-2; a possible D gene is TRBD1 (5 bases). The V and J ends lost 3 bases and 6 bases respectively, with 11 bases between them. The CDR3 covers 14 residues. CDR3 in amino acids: CASSFGQGAGELFF. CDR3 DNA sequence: TGTGCCAGCAGTTTCGGGCAGGGCGCCGGGGAGCTGTTTTTT.

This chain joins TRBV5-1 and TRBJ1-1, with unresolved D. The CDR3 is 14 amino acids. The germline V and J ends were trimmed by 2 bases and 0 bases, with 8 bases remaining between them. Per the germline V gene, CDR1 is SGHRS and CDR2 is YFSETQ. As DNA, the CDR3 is TGCGCCAGCAGCTTCGACGGCCTGAACACTGAAGCTTTCTTT. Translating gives CASSFDGLNTEAFF. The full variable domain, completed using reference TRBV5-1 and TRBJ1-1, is KAGVTQTPRYLIKTRGQQVTLSCSPISGHRSVSWYQQTPGQGLQFLFEYFSETQRNKGNFPGRFSGRQFSNSRSEMNVSTLELGDSALYLCASSFDGLNTEAFFGQGTRLTVV.

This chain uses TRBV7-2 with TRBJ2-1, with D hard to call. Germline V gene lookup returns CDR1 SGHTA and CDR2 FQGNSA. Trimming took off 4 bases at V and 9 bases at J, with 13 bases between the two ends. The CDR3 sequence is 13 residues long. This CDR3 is CTSSYDGRSEQFF. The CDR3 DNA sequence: TGTACCAGCAGCTACGACGGGCGGAGTGAGCAGTTCTTC.